These T cell receptor beta chains were read from a single sample in a study of shared clonotypes between healthy human individuals. The assay was immunoSEQ multiplex PCR, and TCRdb's table has in-frame clones only and misses some. This repertoire shows hundreds of thousands of clones, about two thirds found once; its top ten account for roughly 1.8%. The sample taken for sequencing was memory CD4+ T cells sorted from blood. Source of these receptors: a young woman in good health. CDR3s include the opening cysteine and the closing phenylalanine or tryptophan. D genes are given only for firm matches. Some rows have no size entry. The others give once, few or many, or a class for an expanded clone.

clone_size	cdr3_length	v_call	j_call	d_call	cdr3_nt	cdr3_aa
few	12	TRBV4-1	TRBJ1-5	.	TGCGCCAGCAGCCTCCCTAATCAGCCCCAGCATTTT	CASSLPNQPQHF
.	13	TRBV29-1	TRBJ2-3	.	TGCAGCGTTGCTGCGGAAAGCACAGATACGCAGTATTTT	CSVAAESTDTQYF
.	14	TRBV18	TRBJ2-2	.	TGTGCCAGCTCACCGACAAGGAACACCGGGGAGCTGTTTTTT	CASSPTRNTGELFF
.	14	TRBV5-1	TRBJ2-3	TRBD1	TGCGCCAGCAAAACCCCGACAGGGGCAGATACGCAGTATTTT	CASKTPTGADTQYF
.	15	TRBV9	TRBJ2-7	TRBD2	TGTGCCAGCAGCGTAGGTCTAGCGGGAGGGGGTGAGCAGTACTTC	CASSVGLAGGGEQYF
.	14	TRBV29-1	TRBJ1-1	.	TGCAGCGTTTTGCGGCTATGGGGTGACACTGAAGCTTTCTTT	CSVLRLWGDTEAFF
.	16	TRBV5-1	TRBJ2-7	.	TGCGCCAGCAGCCCGGGGGCAGGGATGAAGAGGGTCGAGCAGTACTTC	CASSPGAGMKRVEQYF
.	15	TRBV18	TRBJ2-7	.	TGTGCCAGCTCACCAGATGGGTACAGATACTACGAGCAGTACTTC	CASSPDGYRYYEQYF
.	14	TRBV2	TRBJ2-5	.	TGTGCCAGCAGTTCTCAGGGGTTTCAAGAGACCCAGTACTTC	CASSSQGFQETQYF
.	13	TRBV7-2	TRBJ1-2	.	TGTGCCAGCAGCCCGAGAGGGCTGGATGGCTACACCTTC	CASSPRGLDGYTF
many	17	TRBV2	TRBJ2-3	TRBD2	TGTGCCAGCAGTGAAGTCTGGACGGGAGGGTTAACAGATACGCAGTATTTT	CASSEVWTGGLTDTQYF
few	19	TRBV2	TRBJ2-3	TRBD1	TGTGCCAGCAGTGATTATCTCGGGTCCAGGGGGAGTAAGTTGCCTACGCAGTATTTT	CASSDYLGSRGSKLPTQYF
.	15	TRBV27	TRBJ2-7	TRBD1	TGTGCCAGCAGCCTAAAGACAGGGAGCTCCTACGAGCAGTACTTC	CASSLKTGSSYEQYF
.	15	TRBV4-2	TRBJ2-2	.	TGTGCCAGCAGCCGCGCAGGGTACTACACCGGGGAGCTGTTTTTT	CASSRAGYYTGELFF
many	13	TRBV7-2	TRBJ1-1	.	TGTGCCAGCAGCTTCCAACCGTACACTGAAGCTTTCTTT	CASSFQPYTEAFF
few	15	TRBV5-1	TRBJ1-2	TRBD1	TGCGCCAGCAGCTTTTCAGGGGGCTCGGACTATGGCTACACCTTC	CASSFSGGSDYGYTF
.	18	TRBV28	TRBJ1-5	.	TGTGCCAGCAGCAACCGGGACGGACTAGCCTATAGCAATCAGCCCCAGCATTTT	CASSNRDGLAYSNQPQHF
once	14	TRBV7-9	TRBJ2-7	TRBD2	TGTGCCAGCAGCTTTGGAGCGGGAGTAACCGAGCAGTACTTC	CASSFGAGVTEQYF
.	14	TRBV7-2	TRBJ2-3	.	TGTGCCAGCAGCCCAAGCCGGAGCACAGATACGCAGTATTTT	CASSPSRSTDTQYF
.	18	TRBV5-1	TRBJ2-3	TRBD2	TGCGCCAGCAGATCTCAGGGACTAGCGGGAGGTCGCGCAGATACGCAGTATTTT	CASRSQGLAGGRADTQYF
.	17	TRBV5-1	TRBJ2-3	.	TGCGCCAGCAGCTCCGCCGGGAGCCGAACACGCACAGATACGCAGTATTTT	CASSSAGSRTRTDTQYF
.	12	TRBV29-1	TRBJ1-1	.	TGCAGCGTTGAGTTCCAGGGGACTGAAGCTTTCTTT	CSVEFQGTEAFF
many	15	TRBV2	TRBJ1-5	TRBD1	TGTGCCAGTAAACCCCAGGGGGTCGTGGGTCAGCCCCAGCATTTT	CASKPQGVVGQPQHF
few	12	TRBV18	TRBJ2-7	TRBD2	TGTGCAACGCGGGGGGAGTCCTACGAGCAGTACTTC	CATRGESYEQYF
.	14	TRBV7-8	TRBJ2-3	TRBD2	TGTGCCAGCAGAGGCGGGAGAGCGACAGATACGCAGTATTTT	CASRGGRATDTQYF
.	13	TRBV29-1	TRBJ1-3	.	TGCAGCGTCCAACGCCCTTCTGGAAACACCATATATTTT	CSVQRPSGNTIYF